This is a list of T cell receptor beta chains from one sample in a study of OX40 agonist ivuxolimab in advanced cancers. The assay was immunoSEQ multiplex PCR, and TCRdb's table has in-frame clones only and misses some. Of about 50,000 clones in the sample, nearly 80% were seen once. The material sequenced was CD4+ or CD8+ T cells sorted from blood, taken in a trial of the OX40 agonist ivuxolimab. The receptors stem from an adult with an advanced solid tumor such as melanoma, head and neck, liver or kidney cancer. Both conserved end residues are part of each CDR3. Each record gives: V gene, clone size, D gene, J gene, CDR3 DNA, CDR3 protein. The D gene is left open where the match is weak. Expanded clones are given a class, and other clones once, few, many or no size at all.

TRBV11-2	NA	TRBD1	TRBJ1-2	TGTGCCAGCAGCCCCTCGACAGGGGAGCGCGGCTACACCTTC	CASSPSTGERGYTF
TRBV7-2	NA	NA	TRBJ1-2	TGTGCCAGCAGCTTAGTTAGGGATGGAGGCTACACCTTC	CASSLVRDGGYTF
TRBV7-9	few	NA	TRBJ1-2	TGTGCCAGCAGCTCCCCCGGGGAGGATGGCTACACCTTC	CASSSPGEDGYTF
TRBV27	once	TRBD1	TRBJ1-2	TGTGCCAGCAGGGGGACAGGGATTGATGGCTACACCTTC	CASRGTGIDGYTF
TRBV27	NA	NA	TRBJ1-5	TGTGCCAGCAGTCCCGGCATCGTTAGCAATCAGCCCCAGCATTTT	CASSPGIVSNQPQHF
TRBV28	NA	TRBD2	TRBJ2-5	TGTGCCAGCAGCCTACGGGGGGGACAAGAGACCCAGTACTTC	CASSLRGGQETQYF
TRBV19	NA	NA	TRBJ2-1	TGTGCCAGTAGTTCCTATTTGAGAGGGATTTCCTACAATGAGCAGTTCTTC	CASSSYLRGISYNEQFF
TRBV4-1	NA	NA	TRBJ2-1	TGCGCCAGCAGCCAAGATGTAACGGGTGCCTACAATGAGCAGTTCTTC	CASSQDVTGAYNEQFF
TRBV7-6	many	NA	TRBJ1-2	TGTGCCAGCAGCCATCGTAGGGGTGAAAACTATGGCTACACCTTC	CASSHRRGENYGYTF
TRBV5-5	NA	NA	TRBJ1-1	TGTGCCAGCAGCTTCACGTGGGGGATGAACACTGAAGCTTTCTTT	CASSFTWGMNTEAFF
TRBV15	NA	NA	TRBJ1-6	TGTGCCACCAGCAGAGATGGTGCACCGAACGCACCCCTCCACTTT	CATSRDGAPNAPLHF
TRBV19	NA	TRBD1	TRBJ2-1	TGTGCCAGTAGCCGAGACAGGGTAAACGACAATGAGCAGTTCTTC	CASSRDRVNDNEQFF
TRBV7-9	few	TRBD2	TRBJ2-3	TGTGCCAGCAGCTTAGGGGCTAGCGGGGGTAGCACAGATACGCAGTATTTT	CASSLGASGGSTDTQYF
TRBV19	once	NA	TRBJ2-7	TGTGCCAGTAGAGGGCCCGTGGGTTCCTACGAGCAGTACTTC	CASRGPVGSYEQYF
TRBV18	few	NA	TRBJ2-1	TGTGCCAGCTCACCACGAGGTACGGGGATGGGCAATGAGCAGTTCTTC	CASSPRGTGMGNEQFF
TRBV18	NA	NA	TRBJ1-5	TGTGCCAGCTCACCACCGTCAGGGTATAAGGGCAATCAGCCCCAGCATTTT	CASSPPSGYKGNQPQHF
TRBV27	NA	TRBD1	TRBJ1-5	TGTGCCAGCAGTGAGGACAGGCGCTACTTAACACAGCATTTT	CASSEDRRYLTQHF
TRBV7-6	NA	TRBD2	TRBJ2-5	TGTGCCAGCAGCTGGGGGGGGACGCGACAAGAGACCCAGTACTTC	CASSWGGTRQETQYF
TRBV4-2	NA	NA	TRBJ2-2	TGTGCCAGCAGCCTAGCATCAAGGGGGAACACCGGGGAGCTGTTTTTT	CASSLASRGNTGELFF
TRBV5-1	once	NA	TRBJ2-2	TGCGCCAGCAGCACCCCACAGGGCTCTTCCGGGGAGCTGTTTTTT	CASSTPQGSSGELFF
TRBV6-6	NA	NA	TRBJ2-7	TGTGCCAGCAGAGAAGACGGGACGACCTACGAGCAGTACTTC	CASREDGTTYEQYF
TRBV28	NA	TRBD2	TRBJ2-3	TGTGCCAGCAGTTCCCCTAGCGGGATCACAGATACGCAGTATTTT	CASSSPSGITDTQYF
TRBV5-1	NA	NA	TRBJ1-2	TGCGCCAGCAGCTTGGATGGCAGGGCAGGCGGCTACACCTTC	CASSLDGRAGGYTF
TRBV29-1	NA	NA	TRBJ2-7	TGCAGCGTTGAGGGGACACTCCCCTACGAGCAGTACTTC	CSVEGTLPYEQYF
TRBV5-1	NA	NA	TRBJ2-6	TGCGCCAGCAGCGGCGGACACACCTCTGGGGCCAACGTCCTGACTTTC	CASSGGHTSGANVLTF
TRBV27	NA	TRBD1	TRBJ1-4	TGTGCCAGCAGCCTCCGACCGACAGGGGAAAAACTGTTTTTT	CASSLRPTGEKLFF
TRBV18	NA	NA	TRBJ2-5	TGTGCCAGCTCAGACGGGCGGGCCCAGTACTTC	CASSDGRAQYF
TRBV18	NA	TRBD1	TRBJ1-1	TGTGCCAGCTCACGGACCGGGACAGCTAACACTGAAGCTTTCTTT	CASSRTGTANTEAFF
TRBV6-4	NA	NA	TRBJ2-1	TGTGCCAGCAGTGCTCGACCCGGGAATGAGCAGTTCTTC	CASSARPGNEQFF
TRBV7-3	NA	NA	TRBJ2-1	TGTGCCAGCAGCTTAATTGGTGGGATCAAGAACAATGAGCAGTTCTTC	CASSLIGGIKNNEQFF
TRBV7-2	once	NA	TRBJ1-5	TGTGCCAGCAGCGGCATCCGTCAGCCCCAGCATTTT	CASSGIRQPQHF
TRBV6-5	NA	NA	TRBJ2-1	TGTGCCAGCAGCCCACTAGCCCGGGCCCACAATGAGCAGTTCTTC	CASSPLARAHNEQFF
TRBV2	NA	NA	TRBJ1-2	TGTGCCAGCAGTTATACCGGGGGAGAGTATGGCTACACCTTC	CASSYTGGEYGYTF
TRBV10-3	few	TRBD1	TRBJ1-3	TGTGCCATCAGTGAGTTTGACAGGGGCTCTGGAAACACCATATATTTT	CAISEFDRGSGNTIYF
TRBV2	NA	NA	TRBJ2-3	TGTGCCAGTAGTGGCGCAGATACGCAGTATTTT	CASSGADTQYF
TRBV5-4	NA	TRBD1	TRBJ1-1	TGTGCCAGCAACCGGGACAGGGTTTTGAACACTGAAGCTTTCTTT	CASNRDRVLNTEAFF
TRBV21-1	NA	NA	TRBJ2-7	TGTGCCAGCCGGGGACTAGCGTTCTCCTACGAGCAGTACTTC	CASRGLAFSYEQYF
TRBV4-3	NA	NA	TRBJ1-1	TGCGCCAGCAGCCAGGCCCGGGCCATGAACACTGAAGCTTTCTTT	CASSQARAMNTEAFF
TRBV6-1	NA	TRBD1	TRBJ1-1	TGTGCCAGCAGTTCTACAGGGGTGGGCACTGAAGCTTTCTTT	CASSSTGVGTEAFF
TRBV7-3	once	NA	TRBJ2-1	TGTGCCAGCAGCTTAAAGGGAAAGGGAAACAATGAGCAGTTCTTC	CASSLKGKGNNEQFF
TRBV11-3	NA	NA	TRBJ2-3	TGTGCCAGCAGCTTAGGCGGGCCCCACACAGATACGCAGTATTTT	CASSLGGPHTDTQYF
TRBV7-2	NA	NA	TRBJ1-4	TGTGCCAGCAGCCCTTTGGGACTGAGTAATGAAAAACTGTTTTTT	CASSPLGLSNEKLFF
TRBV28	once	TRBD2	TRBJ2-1	TGTGCCAGCACCCCTGGGGGGGCCTACAATGAGCAGTTCTTC	CASTPGGAYNEQFF
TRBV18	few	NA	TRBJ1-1	TGTGCCAGCTCACCTACACCGAACACTGAAGCTTTCTTT	CASSPTPNTEAFF
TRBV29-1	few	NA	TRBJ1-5	TGCAGCGTTGGGGGGAATACTCGCGGCCAGCCCCAGCATTTT	CSVGGNTRGQPQHF
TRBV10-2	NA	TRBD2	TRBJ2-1	TGCGCCAGCAACCTAGCGGGGGGCTCCCCTGAGCAGTTCTTC	CASNLAGGSPEQFF
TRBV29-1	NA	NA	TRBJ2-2	TGCAGCGTTGCGGAAAAGCGGACCGGGGAGCTGTTTTTT	CSVAEKRTGELFF
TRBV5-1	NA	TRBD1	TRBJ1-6	TGCGCCAGCAGCACCGGACAGGCGAATTCACCCCTCCACTTT	CASSTGQANSPLHF
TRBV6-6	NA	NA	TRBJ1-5	TGTGCCAGCAGACAGGGACTCAATCAGCCCCAGCATTTT	CASRQGLNQPQHF
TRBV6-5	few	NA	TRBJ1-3	TGTGCCAGCAGTTACATAGGGAGCTCTGGAAACACCATATATTTT	CASSYIGSSGNTIYF
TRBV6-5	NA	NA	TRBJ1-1	TGTGCCAGCAGCACGACTTATCCGAACACTGAAGCTTTCTTT	CASSTTYPNTEAFF
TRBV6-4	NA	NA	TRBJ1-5	TGTGCCAGCAGTGACGTAAAGACAGGCTTAGATCAGCCCCAGCATTTT	CASSDVKTGLDQPQHF
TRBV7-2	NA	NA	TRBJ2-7	TGTGCCAGCAGCTTAGTAGGTGGGCTCCGCTCCTACGAGCAGTACTTC	CASSLVGGLRSYEQYF
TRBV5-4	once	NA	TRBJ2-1	TGTGCCAGCAGCACCGGTCCACAAGGATCTGAGCAGTTCTTC	CASSTGPQGSEQFF
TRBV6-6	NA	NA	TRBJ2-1	TGTGCCAGCAGTACGGACATCACGGATGGCAATGAGCAGTTCTTC	CASSTDITDGNEQFF